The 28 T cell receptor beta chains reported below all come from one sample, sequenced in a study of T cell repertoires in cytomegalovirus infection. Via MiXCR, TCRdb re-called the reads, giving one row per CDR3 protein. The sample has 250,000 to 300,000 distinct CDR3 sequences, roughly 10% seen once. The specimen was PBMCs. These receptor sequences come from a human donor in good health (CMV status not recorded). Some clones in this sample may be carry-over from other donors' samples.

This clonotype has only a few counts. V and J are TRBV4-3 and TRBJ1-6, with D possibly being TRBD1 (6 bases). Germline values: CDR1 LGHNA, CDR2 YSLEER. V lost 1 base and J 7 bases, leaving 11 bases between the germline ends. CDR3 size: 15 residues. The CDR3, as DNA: TGCGCCAGCAGCCAAGGAGGGGGGATAAATTCACCCCTCCACTTT. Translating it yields CASSQGGGINSPLHF.

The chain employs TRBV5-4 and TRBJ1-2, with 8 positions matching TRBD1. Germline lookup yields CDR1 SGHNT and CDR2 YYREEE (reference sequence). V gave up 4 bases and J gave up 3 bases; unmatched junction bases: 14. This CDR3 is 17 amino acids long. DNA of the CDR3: TGTGCCAGCAGCCAGGGGGCTGCCCCCGCGTTTGACTATGGCTACACCTTC. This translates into CASSQGAAPAFDYGYTF. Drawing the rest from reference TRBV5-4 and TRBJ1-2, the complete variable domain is ETGVTQSPTHLIKTRGQQVTLRCSSQSGHNTVSWYQQALGQGPQFIFQYYREEENGRGNFPPRFSGLQFPNYSSELNVNALELDDSALYLCASSQGAAPAFDYGYTFGSGTRLTVV.

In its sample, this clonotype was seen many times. Here the CDR3 DNA reads TGTGCCAGCAGTCCAGACAGGCCTCAGCCCCAGCATTTT. Translation gives CASSPDRPQPQHF. The chain combines TRBV7-2 with TRBJ1-5; a possible D gene is TRBD1 (6 bases). This CDR3 contains 13 residues. Trimming stripped 6 bases from V and 6 bases from J, with 12 bases between. Germline V gives CDR1 SGHTA, CDR2 FQGNSA.

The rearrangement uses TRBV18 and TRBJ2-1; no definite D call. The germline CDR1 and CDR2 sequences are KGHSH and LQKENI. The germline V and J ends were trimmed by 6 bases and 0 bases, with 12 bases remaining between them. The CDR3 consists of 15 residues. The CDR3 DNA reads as TGTGCCAGCTCTCAGACCCTGAGCTCCTACAATGAGCAGTTCTTC. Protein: CASSQTLSSYNEQFF.

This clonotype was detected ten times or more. CDR3 residues: CASSKDRRPNTEAFF. The DNA of the CDR3 is TGTGCCAGCAGTAAAGACAGGAGGCCCAACACTGAAGCTTTCTTT. The chain links TRBV12-3 or TRBV12-4 to TRBJ1-1; tentative D call: TRBD1 (6 bases). V shed 5 bases and J shed 2 bases, with 15 bases lying between them. The CDR3 length is 15 residues.

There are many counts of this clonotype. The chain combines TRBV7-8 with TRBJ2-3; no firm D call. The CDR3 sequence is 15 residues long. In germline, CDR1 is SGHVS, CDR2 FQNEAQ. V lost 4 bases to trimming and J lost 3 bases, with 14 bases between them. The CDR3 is CASSSRPVRTDTQYF. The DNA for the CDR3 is TGTGCCAGCAGCTCCCGTCCGGTCCGTACAGATACGCAGTATTTT.

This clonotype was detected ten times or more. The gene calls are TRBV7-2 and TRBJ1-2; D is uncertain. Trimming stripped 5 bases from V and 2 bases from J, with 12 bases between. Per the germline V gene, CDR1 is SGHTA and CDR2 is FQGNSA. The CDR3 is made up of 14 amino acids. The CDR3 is CASSPTDYNYGYTF. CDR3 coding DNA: TGTGCCAGCAGCCCTACTGACTACAACTATGGCTACACCTTC.

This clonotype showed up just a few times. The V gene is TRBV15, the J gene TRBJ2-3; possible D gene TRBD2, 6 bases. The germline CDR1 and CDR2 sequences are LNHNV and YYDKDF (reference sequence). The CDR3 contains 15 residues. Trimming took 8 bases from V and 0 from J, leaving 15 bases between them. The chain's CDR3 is CATARTSPSTDTQYF. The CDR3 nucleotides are TGTGCCACCGCGAGAACTAGCCCTAGCACAGATACGCAGTATTTT.

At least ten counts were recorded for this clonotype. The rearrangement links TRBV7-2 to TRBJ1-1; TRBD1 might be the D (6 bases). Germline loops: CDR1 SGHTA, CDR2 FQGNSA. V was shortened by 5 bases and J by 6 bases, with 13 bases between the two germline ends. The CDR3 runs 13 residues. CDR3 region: CASSLNRVAEAFF. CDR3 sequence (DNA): TGTGCCAGCAGCCTTAACAGGGTCGCTGAAGCTTTCTTT. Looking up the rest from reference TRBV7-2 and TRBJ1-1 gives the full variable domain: GAGVSQSPSNKVTEKGKDVELRCDPISGHTALYWYRQSLGQGLEFLIYFQGNSAPDKSGLPSDRFSAERTGGSVSTLTIQRTQQEDSAVYLCASSLNRVAEAFFGQGTRLTVV.

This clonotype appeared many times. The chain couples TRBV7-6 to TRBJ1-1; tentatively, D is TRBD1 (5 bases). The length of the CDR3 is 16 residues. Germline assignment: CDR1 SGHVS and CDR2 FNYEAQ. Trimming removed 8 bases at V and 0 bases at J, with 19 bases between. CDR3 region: CASARRGDSLNTEAFF. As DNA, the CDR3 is TGTGCCAGCGCTCGCCGAGGTGACAGTTTGAACACTGAAGCTTTCTTT.

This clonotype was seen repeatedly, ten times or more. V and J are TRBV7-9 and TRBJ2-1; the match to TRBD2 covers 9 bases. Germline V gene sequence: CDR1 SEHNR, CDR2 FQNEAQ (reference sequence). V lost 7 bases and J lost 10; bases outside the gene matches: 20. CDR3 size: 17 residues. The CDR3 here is CASNLAGLPNLRDEQFF. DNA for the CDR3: TGTGCCAGCAATCTAGCGGGGCTCCCTAATCTACGTGACGAGCAGTTCTTC.

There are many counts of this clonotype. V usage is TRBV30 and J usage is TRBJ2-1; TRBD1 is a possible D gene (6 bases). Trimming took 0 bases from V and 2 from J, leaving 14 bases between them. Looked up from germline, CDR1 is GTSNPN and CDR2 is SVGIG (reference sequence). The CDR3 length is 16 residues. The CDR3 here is CAWSVVTGEPYNEQFF. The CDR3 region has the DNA TGTGCCTGGAGTGTAGTGACAGGCGAACCCTACAATGAGCAGTTCTTC.

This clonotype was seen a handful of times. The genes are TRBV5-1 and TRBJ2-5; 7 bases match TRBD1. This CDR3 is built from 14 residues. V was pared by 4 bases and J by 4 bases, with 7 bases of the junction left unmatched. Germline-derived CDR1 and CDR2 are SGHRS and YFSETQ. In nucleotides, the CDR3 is TGCGCCAGCAGCCCGGGGACAGCAACAGAGACCCAGTACTTC. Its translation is CASSPGTATETQYF.

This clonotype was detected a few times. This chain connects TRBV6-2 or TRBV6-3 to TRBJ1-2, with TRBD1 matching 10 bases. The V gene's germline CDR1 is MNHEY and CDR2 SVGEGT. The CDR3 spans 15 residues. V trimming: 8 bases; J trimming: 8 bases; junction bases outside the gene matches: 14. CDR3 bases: TGTGCCAGCTACGTGGGGCCGGGACAGGGGTTCGGCTACACCTTC. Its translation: CASYVGPGQGFGYTF.

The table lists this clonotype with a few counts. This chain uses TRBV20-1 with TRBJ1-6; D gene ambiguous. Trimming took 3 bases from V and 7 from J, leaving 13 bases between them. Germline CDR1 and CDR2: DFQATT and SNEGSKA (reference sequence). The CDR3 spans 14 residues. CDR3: CSASKDGGNSPLHF. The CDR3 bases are TGCAGTGCTAGTAAGGACGGTGGGAATTCACCCCTCCACTTT.

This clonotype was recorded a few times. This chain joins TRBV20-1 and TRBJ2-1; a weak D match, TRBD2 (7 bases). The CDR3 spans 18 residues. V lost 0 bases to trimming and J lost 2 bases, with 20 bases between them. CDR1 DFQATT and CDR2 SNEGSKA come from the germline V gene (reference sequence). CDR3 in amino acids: CSARDADPGGHTYNEQFF. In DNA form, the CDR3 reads TGCAGTGCTAGAGATGCTGACCCGGGGGGACATACCTACAATGAGCAGTTCTTC.

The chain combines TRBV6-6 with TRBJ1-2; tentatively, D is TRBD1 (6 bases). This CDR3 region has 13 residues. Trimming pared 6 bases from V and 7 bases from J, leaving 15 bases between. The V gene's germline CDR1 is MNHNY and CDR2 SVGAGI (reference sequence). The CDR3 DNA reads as TGTGCCAGCAGCGACGCGGGGGCGTTTGGCTACACCTTC. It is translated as CASSDAGAFGYTF.

CDR3 region: CASSLGEFKHEQYF. The CDR3 region has the DNA TGTGCCAGCAGTTTAGGGGAGTTCAAGCACGAGCAGTACTTC. The chain links TRBV27 to TRBJ2-7; perhaps TRBD2 as D (5 bases). The germline gives CDR1 MNHEY, CDR2 SMNVEV (reference sequence). The CDR3 covers 14 residues. With 2 bases removed from V and 5 bases from J, the gap between germline ends came to 13 bases.

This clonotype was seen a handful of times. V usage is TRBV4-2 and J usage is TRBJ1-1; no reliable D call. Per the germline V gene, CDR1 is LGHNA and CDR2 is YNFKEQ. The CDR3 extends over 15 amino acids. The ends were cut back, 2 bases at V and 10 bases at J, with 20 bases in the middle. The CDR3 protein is CASSQPPLDGQIAFF. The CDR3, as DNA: TGTGCCAGCAGCCAACCACCCCTTGACGGTCAGATAGCTTTCTTT.

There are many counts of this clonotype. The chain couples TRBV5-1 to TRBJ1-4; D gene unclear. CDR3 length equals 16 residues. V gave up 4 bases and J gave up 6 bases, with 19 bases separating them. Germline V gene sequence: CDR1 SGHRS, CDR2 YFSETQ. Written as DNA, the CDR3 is TGCGCCAGCAGCCCCGCCGGGAAGGGCTCCCATGAAAAACTGTTTTTT. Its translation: CASSPAGKGSHEKLFF.

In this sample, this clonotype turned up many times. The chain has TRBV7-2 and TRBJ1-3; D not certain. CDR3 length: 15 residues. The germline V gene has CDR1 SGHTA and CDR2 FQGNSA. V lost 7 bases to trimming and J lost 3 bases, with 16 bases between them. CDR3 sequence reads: CASTQGNLVGNTIYF. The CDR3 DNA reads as TGTGCCAGCACCCAAGGCAATTTAGTTGGAAACACCATATATTTT.

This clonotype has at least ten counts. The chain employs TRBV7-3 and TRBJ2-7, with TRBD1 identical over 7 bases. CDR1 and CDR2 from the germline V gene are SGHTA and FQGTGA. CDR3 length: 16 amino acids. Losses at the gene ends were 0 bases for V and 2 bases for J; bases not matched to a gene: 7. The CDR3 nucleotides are TGTGCCAGCAGCTTAACATCGGCAGGGGGTACCTACGAGCAGTACTTC. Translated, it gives CASSLTSAGGTYEQYF.

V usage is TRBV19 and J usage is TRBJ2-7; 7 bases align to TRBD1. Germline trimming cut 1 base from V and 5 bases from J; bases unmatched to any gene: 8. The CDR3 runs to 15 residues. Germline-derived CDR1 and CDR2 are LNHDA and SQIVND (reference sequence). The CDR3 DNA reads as TGTGCCAGTAGTATAGTTGGGACAGCTTGGGACGAGCAGTACTTC. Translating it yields CASSIVGTAWDEQYF.

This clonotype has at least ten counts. The CDR3 coding sequence is TGTGCCAGCAGCCCGCTAAATCTGGGAAACACCATATATTTT. Protein sequence: CASSPLNLGNTIYF. The chain is built from TRBV28 and TRBJ1-3; D not certain. This CDR3 contains 14 residues. Looked up from germline, CDR1 is MDHEN and CDR2 is SYDVKM. V lost 6 bases to trimming and J lost 4 bases, with 13 bases between them.

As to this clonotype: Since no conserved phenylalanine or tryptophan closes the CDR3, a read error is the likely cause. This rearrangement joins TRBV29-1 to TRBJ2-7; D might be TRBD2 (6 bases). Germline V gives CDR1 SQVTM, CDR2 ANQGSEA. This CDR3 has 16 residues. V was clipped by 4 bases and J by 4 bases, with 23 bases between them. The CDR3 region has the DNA TGCAGCGTTGCTCCGTCTGGGGGACCCGGGGGTTACGAGCAGTACCTC. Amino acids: CSVAPSGGPGGYEQYL.

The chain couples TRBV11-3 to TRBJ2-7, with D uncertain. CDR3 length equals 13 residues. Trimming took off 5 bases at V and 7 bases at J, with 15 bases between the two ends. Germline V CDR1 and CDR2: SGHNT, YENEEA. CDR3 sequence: CASSTAPVREQYF. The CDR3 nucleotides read TGTGCCAGCAGCACAGCCCCGGTCAGGGAGCAGTACTTC.

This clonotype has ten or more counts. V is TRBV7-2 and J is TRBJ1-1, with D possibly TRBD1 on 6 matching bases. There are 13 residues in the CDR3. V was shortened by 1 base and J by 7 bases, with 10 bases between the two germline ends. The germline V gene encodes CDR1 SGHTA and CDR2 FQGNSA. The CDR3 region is CASSLVGAVEAFF. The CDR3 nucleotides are TGTGCCAGCAGCTTAGTGGGGGCGGTTGAAGCTTTCTTT.

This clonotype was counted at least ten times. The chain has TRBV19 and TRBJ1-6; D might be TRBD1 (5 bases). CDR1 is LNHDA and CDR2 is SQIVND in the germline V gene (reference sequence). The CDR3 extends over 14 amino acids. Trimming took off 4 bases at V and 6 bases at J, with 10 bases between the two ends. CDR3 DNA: TGTGCCAGTAGTACCGGGACCGCTAATTCACCCCTCCACTTT. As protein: CASSTGTANSPLHF.